This TCR beta chain came from a study of blood T cell repertoires in COVID-19. Across the whole study: The study drew acute and convalescent COVID-19 samples from the United States, Italy and Spain. In each case, the material was cDNA or gDNA derived from T cells, B-cell-depleted T cells, or PBMCs.

CDR3 length: 13 amino acids. V dropped 7 bases and J dropped 6; count of bases not matched to a gene: 9. CDR1 SQVTM and CDR2 ANQGSEA come from the germline V gene. How the authors handled the data: The assay estimated nucleated cells by amplifying reference gene primers. Method: immunoSEQ multiplex PCR; TCRdb's copy keeps in-frame clones and lacks some. The D gene and trimming were derived from the DNA, and the V and J assignments and clone size from that table. The sample shows 53,000 or so clones, approximately 80% of them seen only once. The sample consisted of peripheral blood. The V gene is TRBV29-1, the J gene TRBJ2-7; 10 bases agree with TRBD1. This receptor was taken from a man between 65 and 85 years old with active or convalescent COVID-19. For the CDR3, the DNA is TGCAGCGGGGCGACAGGGGGCGCGGGCGAGCAGTACTTC. Translating it yields CSGATGGAGEQYF.